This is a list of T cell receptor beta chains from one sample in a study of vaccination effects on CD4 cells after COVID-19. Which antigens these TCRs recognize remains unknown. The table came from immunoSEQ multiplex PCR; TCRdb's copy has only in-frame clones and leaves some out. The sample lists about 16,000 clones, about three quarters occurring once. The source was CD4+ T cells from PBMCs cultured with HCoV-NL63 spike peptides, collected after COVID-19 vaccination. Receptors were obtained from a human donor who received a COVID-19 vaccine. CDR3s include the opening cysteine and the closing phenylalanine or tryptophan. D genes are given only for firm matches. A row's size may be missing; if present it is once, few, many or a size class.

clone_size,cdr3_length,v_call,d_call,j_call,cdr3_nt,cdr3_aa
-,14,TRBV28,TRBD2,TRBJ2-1,TGTGCCAGCAGTTTGACTAGCGGATCAGACGTGCAGTTCTTC,CASSLTSGSDVQFF
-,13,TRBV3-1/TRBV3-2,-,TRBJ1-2,TGTGCCAGCAGCCCTCGGGGCCTCTATGGCTACACCTTC,CASSPRGLYGYTF
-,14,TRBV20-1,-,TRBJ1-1,TGCAGTGCTAGTTTAAGGACAGCGAACACTGAAGCTTTCTTT,CSASLRTANTEAFF
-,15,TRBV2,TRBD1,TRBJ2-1,TGTGCCAGCAGTCTTGACAGGGTACCTAACAATGAGCAGTTCTTC,CASSLDRVPNNEQFF
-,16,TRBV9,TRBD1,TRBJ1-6,TGTGCCAGCAGCGTGGCGGTTGGGACAGGGGATTCACCCCTCCACTTT,CASSVAVGTGDSPLHF
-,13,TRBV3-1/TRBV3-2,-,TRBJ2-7,TGTGCCAGCAGCCAAGATGTCTCCTACGAGCAGTACTTC,CASSQDVSYEQYF
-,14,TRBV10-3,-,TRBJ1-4,TGTGCCATCAGCGAAGACAGCGGTGGGGAAAAACTGTTTTTT,CAISEDSGGEKLFF
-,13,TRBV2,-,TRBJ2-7,TGTGCCAGCAGTCCCTTAGAATCCTACGAGCAGTACTTC,CASSPLESYEQYF
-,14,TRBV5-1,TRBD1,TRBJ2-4,TGCGCCAGCAGCTTGGCAACAGGGGGTGACATTCAGTACTTC,CASSLATGGDIQYF
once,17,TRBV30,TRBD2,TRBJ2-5,TGTGCCTGGAGTCCCGATATACAGCGGGGGGGGTTAAAGACCCAGTACTTC,CAWSPDIQRGGLKTQYF
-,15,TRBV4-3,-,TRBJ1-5,TGCGCCAGCAGCCAAGTCAGGGAAGGCAATCAGCCCCAGCATTTT,CASSQVREGNQPQHF
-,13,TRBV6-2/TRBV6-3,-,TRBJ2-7,TGTGCCAGCAGTTACTCGGACACCTACGAGCAGTACTTC,CASSYSDTYEQYF
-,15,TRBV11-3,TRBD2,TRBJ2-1,TGTGCCAGCAGCTTAGATCCTAGCGGCTACAATGAGCAGTTCTTC,CASSLDPSGYNEQFF
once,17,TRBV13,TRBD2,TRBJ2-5,TGTGCCAGCAGCCCCACCCCGGCGCGGGGGGGGAAGGAGACCCAGTACTTC,CASSPTPARGGKETQYF
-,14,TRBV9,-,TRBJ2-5,TGTGCCAGCAGCGCGTCGACGAACCAAGAGACCCAGTACTTC,CASSASTNQETQYF
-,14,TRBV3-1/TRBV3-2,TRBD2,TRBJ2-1,TGTGCCAGCACCCGACTAGCGGGAGGGGGTGAGCAGTTCTTC,CASTRLAGGGEQFF
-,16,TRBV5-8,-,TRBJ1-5,TGTGCCAGCAGCCCCGGGACCCGGGGGTACGGTCAGCCCCAGCATTTT,CASSPGTRGYGQPQHF
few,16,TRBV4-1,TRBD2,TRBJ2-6,TGCGCCAGCAGCCAAGAAGCGGGGACTGGGGCCAACGTCCTGACTTTC,CASSQEAGTGANVLTF
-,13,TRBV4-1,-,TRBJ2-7,TGCGCCAGCAGCCAAGATTCCCCCTACGAGCAGTACTTC,CASSQDSPYEQYF
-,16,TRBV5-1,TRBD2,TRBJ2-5,TGCGCCAGCAGCTTCCCCCGAGCGGGAGGCGGGGAGACCCAGTACTTC,CASSFPRAGGGETQYF
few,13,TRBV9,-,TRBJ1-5,TGTGCCAGCAGCGTGGGAGACAATCAGCCCCAGCATTTT,CASSVGDNQPQHF
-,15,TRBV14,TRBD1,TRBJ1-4,TGTGCCAGCAGGTCACGGGACAGTGGTAATGAAAAACTGTTTTTT,CASRSRDSGNEKLFF
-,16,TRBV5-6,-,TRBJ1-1,TGTGCCAGCAGCTTCACCGTTGCAGGGCCCAACACTGAAGCTTTCTTT,CASSFTVAGPNTEAFF
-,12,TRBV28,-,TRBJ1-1,TGTGCCAGCCATACGGGGAGAACTGAAGCTTTCTTT,CASHTGRTEAFF
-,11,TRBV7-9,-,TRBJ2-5,TGTGCCAGCAGCTCCTTAGAGACCCAGTACTTC,CASSSLETQYF
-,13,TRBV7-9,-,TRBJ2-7,TGTGCCGGCCGGACGGAAAACTCCTACGAGCAGTACTTC,CAGRTENSYEQYF
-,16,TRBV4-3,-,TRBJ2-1,TGCGCCAGCAGCCAAGATCAACCCAGGGTATCCAATGAGCAGTTCTTC,CASSQDQPRVSNEQFF
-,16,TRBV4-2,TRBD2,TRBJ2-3,TGTGCCAGCAGCCAGGCGACTAGCGGGCCGGCAGATACGCAGTATTTT,CASSQATSGPADTQYF
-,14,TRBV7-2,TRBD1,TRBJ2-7,TGTGCCAGCAGCTTACCCCCGGGACAGGGGGGGCAGTACTTC,CASSLPPGQGGQYF
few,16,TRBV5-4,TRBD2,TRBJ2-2,TGTGCCAGCAGCTCCTCTAGCGGGGGGGTCTTCGGGGAGCTGTTTTTT,CASSSSSGGVFGELFF